What follows are 8 T cell receptor beta chains derived from one specimen sequenced in a study of T cells in Graves' hyperthyroidism and ophthalmopathy. Authors of the study amplified TCR beta CDR3 regions from RNA transcripts. HTBI primers were employed in a first-round RT-PCR of the TCR CDR3. TCRdb processed the multiplex PCR reads anew with MiXCR; each CDR3 protein has one entry. The sample records roughly 500,000 distinct CDR3 sequences, about 46% being singletons. The sequenced sample consisted of peripheral blood or thyroid tissue (not recorded which). The origin of the receptors is an adult woman with Graves' disease, either hyperthyroidism or ophthalmopathy (not recorded which).

V gene TRBV7-2 combines with J gene TRBJ1-5; D might be TRBD1 (5 bases). The CDR3 extends over 14 amino acids. The germline CDR1 and CDR2 sequences are SGHTA and FQGNSA. Trimming removed 5 bases from V and 2 bases from J, with 10 bases in between. The CDR3: CASSKQVGNQPQHF. The CDR3 coding sequence is TGTGCCAGCAGCAAACAGGTCGGCAATCAGCCCCAGCATTTT.

This clonotype was recorded at least ten times. The V and J genes are TRBV20-1 and TRBJ1-2, with D perhaps TRBD1 (5 bases). The CDR3 loop spans 12 amino acids. V lost 8 bases to trimming and J lost 2 bases, with 12 bases between them. Germline lookup yields CDR1 DFQATT and CDR2 SNEGSKA (reference sequence). The CDR3: CSPTGGNYGYTF. DNA for the CDR3: TGCAGTCCCACAGGAGGGAACTATGGCTACACCTTC.

CDR3 loop: CASSLDFWREAFF. The CDR3 coding sequence is TGTGCCAGCAGTTTAGATTTCTGGCGAGAAGCTTTCTTT. The V gene is TRBV28, the J gene TRBJ1-1; D gene unclear. Germline lookup yields CDR1 MDHEN and CDR2 SYDVKM. V was cut by 2 bases and J by 8 bases, with 12 bases left in between. The CDR3 loop spans 13 amino acids.

The chain links TRBV10-3 to TRBJ1-1; no reliable D call. V shed 6 bases and J shed 2 bases, with 10 bases lying between them. Germline assignment: CDR1 ENHRY and CDR2 SYGVKD. This CDR3 is 13 amino acids long. The CDR3 DNA follows: TGTGCCATCAGACCGACACCTAACACTGAAGCTTTCTTT. Encoded protein: CAIRPTPNTEAFF.

This clonotype appeared once. A single base separates this from a much larger clone, so it may be a read error. This sequence joins TRBV9 and TRBJ2-7; either TRBD1 or TRBD2 may fit D (5 bases each). Germline CDR1 and CDR2: SGDLS and YYNGEE. The germline V and J ends were trimmed by 0 bases and 9 bases, with 19 bases remaining between them. The CDR3 has 15 residues. Here the CDR3 DNA reads TGTGCCAGCAGCGTAGGAGGGGAGACAGAGGTCAGGCAGTACTTC. Amino acids: CASSVGGETEVRQYF. Variable domain in full (rest from reference TRBV9 and TRBJ2-7): DSGVTQTPKHLITATGQRVTLRCSPRSGDLSVYWYQQSLDQGLQFLIQYYNGEERAKGNILERFSAQQFPDLHSELNLSSLELGDSALYFCASSVGGETEVRQYFGPGTRLTVT.

For this clonotype: An end of the junction differs from the germline gene, which may be a read error. The CDR3 region has the DNA TGTGCCGGCAGCCTCCAACAGGGGAGCCGCGATGGCTACACCTTC. As protein: CAGSLQQGSRDGYTF. This rearrangement joins TRBV9 to TRBJ1-2; 7 nucleotides line up with TRBD1. CDR1 SGDLS and CDR2 YYNGEE come from the germline V gene. The CDR3 has 15 residues.

At least ten counts were recorded for this clonotype. V gene TRBV7-9 combines with J gene TRBJ2-2; D not resolved. Trimming cost V 5 bases and J 0 bases, with 19 bases left between them. The CDR3 has 18 amino acids. Germline lookup yields CDR1 SEHNR and CDR2 FQNEAQ (reference sequence). The CDR3 spells CASSRRQILITNTGELFF. The CDR3 nucleotides are TGTGCCAGCAGCCGTCGCCAGATCCTGATTACGAACACCGGGGAGCTGTTTTTT.

The chain links TRBV20-1 to TRBJ2-5, with D tentatively TRBD1 (6 bases). This CDR3 spans 13 amino acids. V lost 5 bases and J lost 5, with 15 bases in between. Germline assignment: CDR1 DFQATT and CDR2 SNEGSKA (reference sequence). Written as DNA, the CDR3 is TGCAGTGCTCGTACAGGGATTTTGGAGACCCAGTACTTC. Amino acids: CSARTGILETQYF.